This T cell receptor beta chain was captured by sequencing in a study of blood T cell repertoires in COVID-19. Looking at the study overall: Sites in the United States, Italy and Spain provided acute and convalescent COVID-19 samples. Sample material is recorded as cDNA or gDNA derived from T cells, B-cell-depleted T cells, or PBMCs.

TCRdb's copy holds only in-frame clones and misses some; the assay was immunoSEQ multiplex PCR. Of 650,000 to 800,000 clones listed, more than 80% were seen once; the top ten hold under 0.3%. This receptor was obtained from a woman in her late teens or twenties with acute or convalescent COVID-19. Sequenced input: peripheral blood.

CDR3: CASSLGRGTTNEKLFF. Written as DNA, the CDR3 is TGTGCCAGCAGCTTGGGTCGGGGGACAACTAATGAAAAACTGTTTTTT. V usage is TRBV5-8 and J usage is TRBJ1-4; possibly TRBD1 for D (5 bases). The CDR3 covers 16 residues. CDR1 is SGHTS and CDR2 is YDEGEE in the germline V gene. Trimming stripped 0 bases from V and 0 bases from J, with 9 bases between.